This T cell receptor (beta chain) is from a study of CD8+ T cells in alopecia areata. Study in general: A 6-month off-drug phase came after tofacitinib, which had lasted 6 to 18 months.

About this clone: What it binds is unknown.

Treatment specified: oral pan-JAK inhibitor, 5-10 mg twice daily. After isolation, RNA underwent reverse transcription to generate cDNA as the sequencing template. Assay used: immunoSEQ multiplex PCR; TCRdb lists only in-frame clones, some missing. The sample carries roughly 200,000 clones, roughly 50% recorded once. CDR1 is SGHRS and CDR2 is YFSETQ in the germline V gene. Trimming took off 0 bases at V and 3 bases at J, with 4 bases between the two ends. The CDR3 is made up of 13 amino acids. Study-wide results and caveats: Administration of tofacitinib significantly diminished scalp clonality and expanded CD8+ clones within the top 100. Sequence data from scalp samples additionally include resident alphabeta T cells of normal skin.

Sequenced material: CD8+ T cells sorted from blood, taken at week 24, from a patient treated with tofacitinib. The receptor was derived from a human donor with alopecia areata. The genes are TRBV5-1 and TRBJ2-1, with D unresolved. DNA for the CDR3: TGCGCCAGCAGCTTGGCCCTCTACAATGAGCAGTTCTTC. Translated, it gives CASSLALYNEQFF.